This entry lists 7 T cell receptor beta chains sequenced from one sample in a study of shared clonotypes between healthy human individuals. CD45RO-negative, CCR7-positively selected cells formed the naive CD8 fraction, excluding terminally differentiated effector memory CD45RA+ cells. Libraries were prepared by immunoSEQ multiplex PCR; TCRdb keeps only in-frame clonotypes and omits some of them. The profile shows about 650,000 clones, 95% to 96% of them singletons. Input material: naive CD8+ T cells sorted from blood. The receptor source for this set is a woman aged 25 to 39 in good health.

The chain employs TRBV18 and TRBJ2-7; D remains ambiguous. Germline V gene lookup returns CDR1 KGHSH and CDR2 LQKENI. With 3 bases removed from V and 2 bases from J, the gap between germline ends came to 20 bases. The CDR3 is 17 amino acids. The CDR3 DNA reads TGTGCCAGCTCACCCCTAGACACCCCGATGGTCACCTACGAGCAGTACTTC. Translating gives CASSPLDTPMVTYEQYF.

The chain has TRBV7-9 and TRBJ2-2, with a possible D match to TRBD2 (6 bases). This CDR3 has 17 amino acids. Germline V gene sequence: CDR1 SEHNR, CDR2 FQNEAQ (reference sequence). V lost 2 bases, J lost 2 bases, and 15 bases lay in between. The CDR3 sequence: CASSLPTSGLNTGELFF. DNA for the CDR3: TGTGCCAGCAGCTTACCTACCAGCGGGCTAAACACCGGGGAGCTGTTTTTT.

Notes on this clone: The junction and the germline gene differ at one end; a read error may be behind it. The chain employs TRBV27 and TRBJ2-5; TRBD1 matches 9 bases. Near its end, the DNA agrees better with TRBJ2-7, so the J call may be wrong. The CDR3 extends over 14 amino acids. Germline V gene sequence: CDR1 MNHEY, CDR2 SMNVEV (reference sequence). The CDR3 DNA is TGTGCCACCAGTTCGGGACAGGGAAGGGGCGAGCAGTACTTC. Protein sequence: CATSSGQGRGEQYF.

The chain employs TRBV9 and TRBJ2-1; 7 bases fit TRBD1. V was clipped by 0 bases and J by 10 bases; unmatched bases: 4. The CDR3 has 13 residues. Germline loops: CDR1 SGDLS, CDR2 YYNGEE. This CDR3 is CASSVGGGGEQFF. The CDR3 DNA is TGTGCCAGCAGCGTAGGAGGGGGCGGCGAGCAGTTCTTC.

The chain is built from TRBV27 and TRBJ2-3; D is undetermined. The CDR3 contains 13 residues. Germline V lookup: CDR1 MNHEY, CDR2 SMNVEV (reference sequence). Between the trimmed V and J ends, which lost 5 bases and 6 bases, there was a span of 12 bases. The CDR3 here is CASSQMGWDTQYF. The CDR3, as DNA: TGTGCCAGCAGTCAAATGGGTTGGGATACGCAGTATTTT.

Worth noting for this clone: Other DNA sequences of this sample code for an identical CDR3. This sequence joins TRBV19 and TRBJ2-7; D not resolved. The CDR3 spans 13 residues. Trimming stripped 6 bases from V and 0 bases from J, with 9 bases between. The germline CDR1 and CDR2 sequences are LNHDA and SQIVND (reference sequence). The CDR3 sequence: CASSLGHSYEQYF. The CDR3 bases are TGTGCCAGTAGCCTCGGGCACTCCTACGAGCAGTACTTC.

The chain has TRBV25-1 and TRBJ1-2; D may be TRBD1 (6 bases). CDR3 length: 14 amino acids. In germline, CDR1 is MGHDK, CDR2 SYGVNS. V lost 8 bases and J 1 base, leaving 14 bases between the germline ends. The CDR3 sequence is CASYGGAFNYGYTF. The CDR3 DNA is TGTGCCAGCTATGGGGGGGCCTTTAACTATGGCTACACCTTC.